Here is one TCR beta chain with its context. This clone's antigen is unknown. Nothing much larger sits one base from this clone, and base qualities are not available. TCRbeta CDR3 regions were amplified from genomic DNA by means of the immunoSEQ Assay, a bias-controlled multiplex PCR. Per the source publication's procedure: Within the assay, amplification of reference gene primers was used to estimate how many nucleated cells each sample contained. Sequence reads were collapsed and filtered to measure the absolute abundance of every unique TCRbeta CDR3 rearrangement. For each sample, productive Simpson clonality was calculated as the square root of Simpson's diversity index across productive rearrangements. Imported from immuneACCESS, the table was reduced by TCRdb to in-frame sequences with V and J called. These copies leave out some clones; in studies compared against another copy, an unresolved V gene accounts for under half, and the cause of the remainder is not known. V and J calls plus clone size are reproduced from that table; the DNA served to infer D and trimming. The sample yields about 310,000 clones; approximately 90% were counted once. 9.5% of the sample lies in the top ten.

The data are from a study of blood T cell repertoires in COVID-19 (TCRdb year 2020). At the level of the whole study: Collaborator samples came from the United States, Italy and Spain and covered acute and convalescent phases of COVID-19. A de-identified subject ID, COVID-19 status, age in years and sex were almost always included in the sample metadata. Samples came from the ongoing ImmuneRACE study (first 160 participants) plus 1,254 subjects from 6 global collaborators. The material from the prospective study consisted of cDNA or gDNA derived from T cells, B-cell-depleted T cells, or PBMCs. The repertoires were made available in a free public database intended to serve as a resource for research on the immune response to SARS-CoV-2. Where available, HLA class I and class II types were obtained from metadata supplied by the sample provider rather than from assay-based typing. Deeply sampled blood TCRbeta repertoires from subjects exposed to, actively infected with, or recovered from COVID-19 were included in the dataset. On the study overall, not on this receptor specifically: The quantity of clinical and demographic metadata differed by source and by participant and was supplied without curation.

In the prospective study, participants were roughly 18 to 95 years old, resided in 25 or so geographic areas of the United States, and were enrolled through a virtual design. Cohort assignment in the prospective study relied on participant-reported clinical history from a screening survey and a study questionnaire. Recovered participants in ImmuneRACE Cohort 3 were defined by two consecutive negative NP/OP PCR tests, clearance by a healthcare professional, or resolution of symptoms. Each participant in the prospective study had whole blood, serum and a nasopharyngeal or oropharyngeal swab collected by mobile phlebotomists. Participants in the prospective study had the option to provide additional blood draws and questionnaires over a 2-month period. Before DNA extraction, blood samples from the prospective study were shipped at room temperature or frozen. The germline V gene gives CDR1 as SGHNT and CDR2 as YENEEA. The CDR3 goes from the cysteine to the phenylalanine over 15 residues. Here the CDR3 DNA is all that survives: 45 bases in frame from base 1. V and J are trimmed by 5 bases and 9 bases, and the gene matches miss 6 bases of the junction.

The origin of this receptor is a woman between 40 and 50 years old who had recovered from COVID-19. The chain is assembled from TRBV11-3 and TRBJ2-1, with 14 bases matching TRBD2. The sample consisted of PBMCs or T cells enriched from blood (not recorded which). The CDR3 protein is CASSQGLAGEGEQFF. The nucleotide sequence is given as TGTGCCAGCAGCCAGGGACTAGCGGGAGAGGGTGAGCAGTTCTTC. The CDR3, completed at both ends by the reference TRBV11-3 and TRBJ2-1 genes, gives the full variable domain EAGVVQSPRYKIIEKKQPVAFWCNPISGHNTLYWYLQNLGQGPELLIRYENEEAVDDSQLPKDRFSAERLKGVDSTLKIQPAELGDSAVYLCASSQGLAGEGEQFFGPGTRLTVL.